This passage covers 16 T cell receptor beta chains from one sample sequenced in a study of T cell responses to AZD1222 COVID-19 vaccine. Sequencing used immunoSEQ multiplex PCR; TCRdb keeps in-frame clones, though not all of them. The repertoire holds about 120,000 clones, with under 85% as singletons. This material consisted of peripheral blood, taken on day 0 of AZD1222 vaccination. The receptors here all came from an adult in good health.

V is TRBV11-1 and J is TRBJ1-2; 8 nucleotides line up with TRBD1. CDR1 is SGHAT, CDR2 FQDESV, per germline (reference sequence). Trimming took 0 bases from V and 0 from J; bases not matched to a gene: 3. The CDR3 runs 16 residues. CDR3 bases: TGTGCCAGCAGCTTAGCTCCAGGGGGCTCTAACTATGGCTACACCTTC. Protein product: CASSLAPGGSNYGYTF.

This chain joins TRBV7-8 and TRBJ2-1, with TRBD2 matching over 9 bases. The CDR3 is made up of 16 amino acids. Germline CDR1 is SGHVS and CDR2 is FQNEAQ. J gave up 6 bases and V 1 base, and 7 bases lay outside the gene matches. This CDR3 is CASSLGLAGRPNEQFF. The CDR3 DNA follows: TGTGCCAGCAGCTTAGGTCTAGCGGGGAGGCCCAATGAGCAGTTCTTC. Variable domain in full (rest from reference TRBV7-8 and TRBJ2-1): GAGVSQSPRYKVAKRGQDVALRCDPISGHVSLFWYQQALGQGPEFLTYFQNEAQLDKSGLPSDRFFAERPEGSVSTLKIQRTQQEDSAVYLCASSLGLAGRPNEQFFGPGTRLTVL.

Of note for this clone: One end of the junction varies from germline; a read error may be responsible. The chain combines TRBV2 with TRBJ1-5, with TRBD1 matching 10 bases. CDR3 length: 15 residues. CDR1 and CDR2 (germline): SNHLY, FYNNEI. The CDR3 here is CASRARTGGNQLQHF. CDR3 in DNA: TGTGCCAGCAGGGCCCGGACAGGGGGAAATCAGCTCCAGCATTTT.

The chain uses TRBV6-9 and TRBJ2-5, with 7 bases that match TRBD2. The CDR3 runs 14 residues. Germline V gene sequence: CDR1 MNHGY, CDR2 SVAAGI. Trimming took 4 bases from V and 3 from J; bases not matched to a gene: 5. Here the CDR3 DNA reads TGTGCCAGCAGTTCGGCGGGAGCGGAAGAGACCCAGTACTTC. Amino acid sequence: CASSSAGAEETQYF.

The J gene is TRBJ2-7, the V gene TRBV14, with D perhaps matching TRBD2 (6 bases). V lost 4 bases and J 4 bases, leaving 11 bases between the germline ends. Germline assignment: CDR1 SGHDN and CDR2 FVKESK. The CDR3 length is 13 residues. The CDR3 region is CASSRDSPYEQYF. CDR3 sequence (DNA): TGTGCCAGCAGCCGGGACTCACCATACGAGCAGTACTTC. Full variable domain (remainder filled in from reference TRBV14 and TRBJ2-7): EAGVTQFPSHSVIEKGQTVTLRCDPISGHDNLYWYRRVMGKEIKFLLHFVKESKQDESGMPNNRFLAERTGGTYSTLKVQPAELEDSGVYFCASSRDSPYEQYFGPGTRLTVT.

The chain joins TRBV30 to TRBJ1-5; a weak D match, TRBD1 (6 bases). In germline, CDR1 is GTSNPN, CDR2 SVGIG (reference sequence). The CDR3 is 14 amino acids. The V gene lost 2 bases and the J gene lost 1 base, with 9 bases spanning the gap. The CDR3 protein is CAWSRGDSNQPQHF. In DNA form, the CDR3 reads TGTGCCTGGAGTAGGGGGGACAGCAATCAGCCCCAGCATTTT.

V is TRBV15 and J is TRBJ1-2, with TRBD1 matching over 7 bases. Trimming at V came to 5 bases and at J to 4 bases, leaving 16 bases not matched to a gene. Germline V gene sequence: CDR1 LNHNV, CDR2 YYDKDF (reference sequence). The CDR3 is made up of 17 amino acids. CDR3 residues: CATSGGTDRASPYGYTF. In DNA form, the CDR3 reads TGTGCCACCAGCGGAGGGACAGATAGGGCCTCACCCTATGGCTACACCTTC.

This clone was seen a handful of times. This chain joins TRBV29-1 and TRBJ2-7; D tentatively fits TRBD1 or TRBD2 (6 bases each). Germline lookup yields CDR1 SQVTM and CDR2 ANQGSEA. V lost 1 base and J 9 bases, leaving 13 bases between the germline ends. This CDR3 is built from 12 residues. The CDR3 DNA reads TGCAGCGTTGAAGGCAGGGGAGGTGGGCAGTACTTC. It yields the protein CSVEGRGGGQYF.

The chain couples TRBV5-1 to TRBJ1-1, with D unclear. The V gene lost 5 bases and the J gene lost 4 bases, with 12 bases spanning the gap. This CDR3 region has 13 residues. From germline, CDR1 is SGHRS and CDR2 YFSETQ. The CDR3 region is CASRTPSSTEAFF. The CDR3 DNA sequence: TGCGCCAGCAGGACTCCCTCGAGCACTGAAGCTTTCTTT.

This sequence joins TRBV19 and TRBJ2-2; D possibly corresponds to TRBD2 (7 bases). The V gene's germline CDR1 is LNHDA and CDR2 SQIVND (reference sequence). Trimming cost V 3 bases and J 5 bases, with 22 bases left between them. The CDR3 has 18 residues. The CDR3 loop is CASSILRGARHLTGELFF. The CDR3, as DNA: TGTGCCAGTAGTATCCTCCGGGGGGCCCGGCACCTAACCGGGGAGCTGTTTTTT.

The CDR3 sequence: CAVRGGGSYEQFF. CDR3 in DNA: TGTGCAGTCAGAGGGGGGGGCAGCTATGAGCAGTTCTTC. The J gene is TRBJ2-1, the V gene TRBV19, with D possibly being TRBD2 (7 bases). Germline assignment: CDR1 LNHDA and CDR2 SQIVND (reference sequence). The length of the CDR3 is 13 residues.

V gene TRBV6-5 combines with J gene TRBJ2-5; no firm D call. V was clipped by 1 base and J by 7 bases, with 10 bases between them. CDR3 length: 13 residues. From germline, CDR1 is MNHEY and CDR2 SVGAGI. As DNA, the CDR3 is TGTGCCAGCAGTTACTTAGGCGGCTCGACCCAGTACTTC. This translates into CASSYLGGSTQYF.

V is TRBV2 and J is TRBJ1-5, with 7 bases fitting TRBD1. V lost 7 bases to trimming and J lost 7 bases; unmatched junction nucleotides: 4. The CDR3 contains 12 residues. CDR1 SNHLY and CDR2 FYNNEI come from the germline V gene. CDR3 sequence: CASNRGVQPQHF. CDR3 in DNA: TGTGCCAGCAACAGGGGCGTACAGCCCCAGCATTTT.

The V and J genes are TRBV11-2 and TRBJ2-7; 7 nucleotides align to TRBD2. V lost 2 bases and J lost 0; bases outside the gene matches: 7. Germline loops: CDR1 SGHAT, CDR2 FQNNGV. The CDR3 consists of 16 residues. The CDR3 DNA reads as TGTGCCAGCAGCTTACGGGGGAGGGTGGCCTCCTACGAGCAGTACTTC. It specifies CASSLRGRVASYEQYF.

The CDR3 nucleotides read TGTGCCAGCAGCCACCGGGACAGGGCATACAATGAGCAGTTCTTC. Protein sequence: CASSHRDRAYNEQFF. The V and J genes are TRBV7-9 and TRBJ2-1; the match to TRBD1 covers 9 bases. With V trimmed by 5 bases and J by 4 bases, 6 bases remained unmatched. The CDR3 loop spans 15 amino acids. CDR1 is SEHNR, CDR2 FQNEAQ, per germline (reference sequence).

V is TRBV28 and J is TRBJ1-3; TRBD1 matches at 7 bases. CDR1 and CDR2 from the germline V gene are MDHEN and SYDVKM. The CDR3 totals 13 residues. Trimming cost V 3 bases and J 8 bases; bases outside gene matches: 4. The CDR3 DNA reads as TGTGCCAGCAGTTTGGCAGGGGGGCACACCATATATTTT. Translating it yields CASSLAGGHTIYF. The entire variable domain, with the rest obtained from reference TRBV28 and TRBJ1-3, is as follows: DVKVTQSSRYLVKRTGEKVFLECVQDMDHENMFWYRQDPGLGLRLIYFSYDVKMKEKGDIPEGYSVSREKKERFSLILESASTNQTSMYLCASSLAGGHTIYFGEGSWLTVV.